This T cell receptor (beta chain) appears in the sequencing data of a study of shared clonotypes between healthy human individuals. Only in-frame clones appear in the TCRdb table, and some are missing; sequencing was by immunoSEQ multiplex PCR. The data contain more than 550,000 clones, under 95% of them seen just once; the ten biggest clones take up more than 20%. In the naive CD8 group, cells lacked CD45RO and were positively selected for CCR7, so terminally differentiated effector memory CD45RA+ cells were left out. The CDR3 spans 11 residues. The germline V gene has CDR1 DFQATT and CDR2 SNEGSKA (reference sequence). Deletions cut 7 bases from V and 3 bases from J, with 10 bases between.

This rearrangement joins TRBV20-1 to TRBJ2-7; D is perhaps TRBD1 (5 bases). This TCR came from a man under 40 in good health. Sequenced input: naive CD8+ T cells sorted from blood. CDR3 coding DNA: TGCAGTGTTCTCCAGGGCTACGAGCAGTACTTC. Protein sequence: CSVLQGYEQYF.